The 7 T cell receptor beta chains listed next were all sequenced from one sample in a study of blood T cell repertoires in COVID-19. Assay: immunoSEQ multiplex PCR; the TCRdb copy retains only in-frame clones and omits some. There are a few hundred thousand clones in the sample; about 87% occur only once, and about 6% lies in the top ten. The material sequenced was peripheral blood. The receptors shown here come from a man aged 55 to 70 who had recovered from COVID-19.

This sequence joins TRBV5-3 and TRBJ1-2, with no clear D. TRBV5-3 is annotated as an ORF whose role is uncertain. The length of the CDR3 is 13 residues. The V and J ends lost 3 bases and 2 bases respectively, with 8 bases between them. DNA of the CDR3: TGTGCCAGAAGCTCGACACGGAACTATGGCTACACCTTC. Translation gives CARSSTRNYGYTF.

The chain is built from TRBV2 and TRBJ2-1; 11 bases agree with TRBD2. The V and J ends lost 7 bases and 10 bases, in that order; junction bases with no gene match: 15. Germline assignment: CDR1 SNHLY and CDR2 FYNNEI. The CDR3 extends over 16 amino acids. This CDR3 reads CASTGGPLAGGREQFF. CDR3 sequence (DNA): TGTGCCAGCACCGGAGGACCGCTAGCGGGGGGTAGGGAGCAGTTCTTC.

This chain links TRBV5-1 with TRBJ2-7; 9 nucleotides line up with TRBD1. Per the germline V gene, CDR1 is SGHRS and CDR2 is YFSETQ. CDR3 length equals 18 residues. Trimming cost V 5 bases and J 2 bases; bases outside gene matches: 17. CDR3 protein: CASSLTGTGYGGPYEQYF. CDR3 nucleotide sequence: TGCGCCAGCAGTTTGACCGGGACAGGGTACGGTGGGCCCTACGAGCAGTACTTC.

V is TRBV10-3 and J is TRBJ2-1; TRBD1 aligns across 11 bases. With 1 base clipped from V and 9 bases from J, the junction kept 11 bases outside the gene matches. The CDR3 is 17 amino acids. Germline V CDR1 and CDR2: ENHRY, SYGVKD. The CDR3 DNA reads as TGTGCCATCAGTGAGTACCTGGGACAGGGGGGTAGAGGTGAGCAGTTCTTC. This encodes CAISEYLGQGGRGEQFF.

The chain is built from TRBV19 and TRBJ1-5; 7 bases map to TRBD1. With 9 bases clipped from V and 3 bases from J, the junction kept 2 bases outside the gene matches. Germline V lookup: CDR1 LNHDA, CDR2 SQIVND (reference sequence). This CDR3 has 12 amino acids. The CDR3 region is CARQGNNQPQHF. CDR3 sequence (DNA): TGTGCCAGACAGGGGAACAATCAGCCCCAGCATTTT.

The genes are TRBV7-9 and TRBJ2-1; D may be TRBD2 (6 bases). Germline-derived CDR1 and CDR2 are SEHNR and FQNEAQ (reference sequence). Trimming cost V 3 bases and J 4 bases, with 10 bases left between them. The CDR3 runs to 14 residues. CDR3 in DNA: TGTGCCAGCAGCTTTAGTAGCGGTTACAATGAGCAGTTCTTC. This encodes CASSFSSGYNEQFF. Drawing the rest from reference TRBV7-9 and TRBJ2-1, the complete variable domain is DTGVSQNPRHKITKRGQNVTFRCDPISEHNRLYWYRQTLGQGPEFLTYFQNEAQLEKSRLLSDRFSAERPKGSFSTLEIQRTEQGDSAMYLCASSFSSGYNEQFFGPGTRLTVL.

The genes are TRBV11-2 and TRBJ1-3; 10 bases are a match to TRBD1. The CDR3 is 16 amino acids. V shed 6 bases, J shed 0 bases, and the junction held 5 bases outside the gene matches. From germline, CDR1 is SGHAT and CDR2 FQNNGV. The chain's CDR3 is CASSSWTGGSGNTIYF. CDR3 nucleotides: TGTGCCAGCAGTTCCTGGACAGGGGGCTCTGGAAACACCATATATTTT. The variable domain in full, with the rest retrieved from reference TRBV11-2 and TRBJ1-3, is EAGVAQSPRYKIIEKRQSVAFWCNPISGHATLYWYQQILGQGPKLLIQFQNNGVVDDSQLPKDRFSAERLKGVDSTLKIQPAKLEDSAVYLCASSSWTGGSGNTIYFGEGSWLTVV.